This T cell receptor beta chain was documented in a study of OX40 agonist ivuxolimab in advanced cancers. Germline assignment: CDR1 SGHRS and CDR2 YFSETQ. Trimming took off 0 bases at V and 6 bases at J, with 7 bases between the two ends. CDR3 length equals 13 residues. TCRdb's copy holds only in-frame clones and misses some; the assay was immunoSEQ multiplex PCR. The data contain 60,000 to 80,000 clones, roughly 84% of them singletons. The sequencing used CD4+ or CD8+ T cells sorted from blood, collected in a trial of the OX40 agonist ivuxolimab. The chain links TRBV5-1 to TRBJ1-5, with no clear D. This TCR was recovered from an adult with an advanced solid tumor such as melanoma, head and neck, liver or kidney cancer. This CDR3 is CASSLADGQPQHF. The DNA for the CDR3 is TGCGCCAGCAGCTTGGCCGATGGTCAGCCCCAGCATTTT.